This T cell receptor beta chain was recovered during a study of neurological immune-mediated disorders. This CDR3 contains 14 residues. Per the germline V gene, CDR1 is SGHRS and CDR2 is YFSETQ. V was pared by 0 bases and J by 11 bases, with 15 bases between. MiXCR, run by TCRdb on the 5' RACE reads, gives a single entry per CDR3 protein. The table has some 60,000 distinct CDR3 sequences, 2% to 3% seen once. This clonotype occurred many times. The sequence was obtained from a middle-aged man with multiple sclerosis. The chain joins TRBV5-1 to TRBJ1-5; D is uncertain. Sequenced material: PBMCs. The CDR3 loop reads CASSLAYGTGTQHF. CDR3 DNA: TGCGCCAGCAGCTTGGCTTACGGAACCGGGACCCAGCATTTT.